This TCR beta chain was observed in a study of T-cell memory formation after mild COVID-19. Study overall: In these data, TCR clusters were largely donor specific.

A single record per CDR3 protein comes from TCRdb applying MiXCR to the 5' RACE reads. The sample records about 560,000 distinct CDR3 sequences, about 20% being singletons. The sequence was collected from an adult woman who had mild COVID-19 (a few samples of this study predate the infection). Cell type and time point are not known. Input material: PBMCs or a T cell subset sorted from them (not recorded which).

DNA for the CDR3: TGTGCCAGCAGCTTGTGGGGCTCCACCTCCCGCGTGGAGACCCAGTACTTC. It translates to CASSLWGSTSRVETQYF. This chain links TRBV7-2 with TRBJ2-5; maybe TRBD1 (5 bases). Germline V gene lookup returns CDR1 SGHTA and CDR2 FQGNSA. The CDR3 spans 17 residues. V gave up 3 bases and J gave up 5 bases, with 22 bases separating them.